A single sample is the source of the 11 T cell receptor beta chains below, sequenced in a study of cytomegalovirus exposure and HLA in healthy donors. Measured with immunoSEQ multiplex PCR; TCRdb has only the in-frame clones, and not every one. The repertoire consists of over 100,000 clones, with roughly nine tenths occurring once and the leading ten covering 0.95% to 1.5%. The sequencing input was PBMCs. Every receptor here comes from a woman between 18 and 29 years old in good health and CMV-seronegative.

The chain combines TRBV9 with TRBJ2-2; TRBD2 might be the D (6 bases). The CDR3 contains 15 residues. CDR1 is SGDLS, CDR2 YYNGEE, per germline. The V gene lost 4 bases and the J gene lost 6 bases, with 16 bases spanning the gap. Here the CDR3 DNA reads TGTGCCAGCAGCTCCCAAGTGGCGGGGCCCGGGGAGCTGTTTTTT. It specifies CASSSQVAGPGELFF.

CDR3 region: CSGQSASGASSYEQYF. CDR3 DNA: TGCAGCGGACAAAGCGCTAGCGGGGCAAGCTCCTACGAGCAGTACTTC. The rearrangement uses TRBV29-1 and TRBJ2-7; TRBD2 matches 9 bases. CDR1 is SQVTM and CDR2 is ANQGSEA in the germline V gene. The CDR3 contains 16 residues. Trimming at V came to 7 bases and at J to 0 bases, leaving 13 bases not matched to a gene.

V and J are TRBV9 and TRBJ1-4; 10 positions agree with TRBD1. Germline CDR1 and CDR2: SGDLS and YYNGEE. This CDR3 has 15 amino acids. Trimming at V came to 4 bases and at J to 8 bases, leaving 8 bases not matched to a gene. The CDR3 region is CASSSGTGVEEKLFF. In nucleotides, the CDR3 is TGTGCCAGCAGCTCGGGGACAGGGGTGGAAGAAAAACTGTTTTTT.

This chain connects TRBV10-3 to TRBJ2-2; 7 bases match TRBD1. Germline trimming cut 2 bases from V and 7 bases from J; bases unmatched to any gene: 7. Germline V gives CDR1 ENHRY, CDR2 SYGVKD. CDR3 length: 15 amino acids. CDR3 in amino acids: CAISEPFRGHGELFF. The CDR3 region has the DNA TGTGCCATCAGTGAGCCATTTAGGGGGCACGGGGAGCTGTTTTTT.

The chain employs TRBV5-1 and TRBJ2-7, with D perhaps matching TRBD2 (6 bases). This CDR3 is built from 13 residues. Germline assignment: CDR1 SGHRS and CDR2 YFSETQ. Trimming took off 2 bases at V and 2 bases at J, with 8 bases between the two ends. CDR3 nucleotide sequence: TGCGCCAGCAGCTTCAGGACTACCTACGAGCAGTACTTC. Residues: CASSFRTTYEQYF.

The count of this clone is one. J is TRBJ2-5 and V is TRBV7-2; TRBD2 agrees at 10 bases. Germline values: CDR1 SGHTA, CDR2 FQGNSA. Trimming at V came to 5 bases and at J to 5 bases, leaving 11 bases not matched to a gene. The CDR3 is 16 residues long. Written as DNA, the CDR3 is TGTGCCAGCAGCCCATTTGGGACTAGCGCAGGCGAGACCCAGTACTTC. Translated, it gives CASSPFGTSAGETQYF.

The CDR3: CASSLGTVGDTQYF. The CDR3 DNA reads TGTGCCAGCAGCTTGGGGACAGTTGGGGATACGCAGTATTTT. The chain employs TRBV5-6 and TRBJ2-3, with a possible D match to TRBD1 (6 bases). Trimming removed 0 bases from V and 6 bases from J, with 11 bases in between. Germline V gene sequence: CDR1 SGHDT, CDR2 YYEEEE. The CDR3 spans 14 residues. The full variable domain, completed using reference TRBV5-6 and TRBJ2-3, is DAGVTQSPTHLIKTRGQQVTLRCSPKSGHDTVSWYQQALGQGPQFIFQYYEEEERQRGNFPDRFSGHQFPNYSSELNVNALLLGDSALYLCASSLGTVGDTQYFGPGTRLTVL.

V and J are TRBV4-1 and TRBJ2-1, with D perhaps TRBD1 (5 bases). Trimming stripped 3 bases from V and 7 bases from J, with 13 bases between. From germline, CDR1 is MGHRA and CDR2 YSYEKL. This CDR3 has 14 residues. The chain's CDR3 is CASSHLGRANEQFF. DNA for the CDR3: TGCGCCAGCAGCCATCTAGGCAGGGCGAATGAGCAGTTCTTC.

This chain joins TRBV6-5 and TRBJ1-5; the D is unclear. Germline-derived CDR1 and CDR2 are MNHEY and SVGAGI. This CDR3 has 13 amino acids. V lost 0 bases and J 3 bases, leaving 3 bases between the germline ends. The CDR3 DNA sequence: TGTGCCAGCAGTTACTCCTACAATCAGCCCCAGCATTTT. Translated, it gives CASSYSYNQPQHF.

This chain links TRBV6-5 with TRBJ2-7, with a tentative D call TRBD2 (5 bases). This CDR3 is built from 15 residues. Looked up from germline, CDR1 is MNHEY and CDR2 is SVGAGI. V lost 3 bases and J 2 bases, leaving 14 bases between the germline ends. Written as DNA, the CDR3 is TGTGCCAGCAGTTATAGCGCTATCCGGCCCTACGAGCAGTACTTC. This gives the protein CASSYSAIRPYEQYF.

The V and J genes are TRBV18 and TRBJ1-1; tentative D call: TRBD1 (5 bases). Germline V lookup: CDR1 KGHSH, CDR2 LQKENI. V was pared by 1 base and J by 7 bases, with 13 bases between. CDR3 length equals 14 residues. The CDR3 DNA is TGTGCCAGCTCACCACGGGAGGGGTCTATTGAAGCTTTCTTT. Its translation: CASSPREGSIEAFF.